The 19 T cell receptor beta chains below were found in one sample sequenced in a study of blood T cell repertoires in COVID-19. Only in-frame clones appear in the TCRdb table, and some are missing; sequencing was by immunoSEQ multiplex PCR. Of 200,000 to 300,000 clones listed, about 83% are singletons. Sequencing was performed on peripheral blood. These receptors all stem from a human donor in a cohort sampled during active COVID-19.

The rearrangement uses TRBV7-6 and TRBJ1-1, with 10 bases aligning to TRBD1. CDR3 size: 16 residues. V was pared by 1 base and J by 4 bases, with 6 bases of the junction left unmatched. CDR1 SGHVS and CDR2 FNYEAQ come from the germline V gene. CDR3 in amino acids: CASSLGDRGGSTEAFF. The CDR3 nucleotides are TGTGCCAGCAGCTTAGGGGACAGGGGAGGCAGCACTGAAGCTTTCTTT. The full variable domain, its missing parts supplied by reference TRBV7-6 and TRBJ1-1, is GAGVSQSPRYKVTKRGQDVALRCDPISGHVSLYWYRQALGQGPEFLTYFNYEAQQDKSGLPNDRFSAERPEGSISTLTIQRTEQRDSAMYRCASSLGDRGGSTEAFFGQGTRLTVV.

V and J are TRBV5-1 and TRBJ1-1; TRBD1 might be the D (6 bases). Deletions cut 4 bases from V and 2 bases from J, with 15 bases between. The germline V gene has CDR1 SGHRS and CDR2 YFSETQ. This CDR3 is built from 15 residues. CDR3 DNA: TGCGCCAGCAGCCCGGCGGGGGCTATTAACACTGAAGCTTTCTTT. Residues: CASSPAGAINTEAFF.

The V gene is TRBV6-1, the J gene TRBJ1-1; D unclear. Germline loops: CDR1 MNHNS, CDR2 SASEGT. This CDR3 comprises 14 residues. V was shortened by 2 bases and J by 1 base, with 8 bases between the two germline ends. The CDR3 region has the DNA TGTGCCAGCAGTGAAATTCGGGGGAACACTGAAGCTTTCTTT. Translation gives CASSEIRGNTEAFF.

This rearrangement joins TRBV25-1 to TRBJ2-3; TRBD1 aligns across 8 bases. This CDR3 region has 13 residues. V lost 4 bases to trimming and J lost 5 bases; unmatched junction nucleotides: 2. The germline V gene encodes CDR1 MGHDK and CDR2 SYGVNS. Written as DNA, the CDR3 is TGTGCCAGCAGTGGACAGGGGTTAGATACGCAGTATTTT. Protein sequence: CASSGQGLDTQYF.

The V and J genes are TRBV3-1 (or the pseudogene TRBV3-2) and TRBJ2-1; D possibly corresponds to TRBD2 (7 bases). Germline CDR1 reads LGHDT; CDR2 reads YNNKEL (reference sequence). This CDR3 comprises 15 residues. The germline V and J ends were trimmed by 4 bases and 5 bases, with 15 bases remaining between them. DNA of the CDR3: TGTGCCAGCAGCCCACGGGGGGCGATAAACAATGAGCAGTTCTTC. Its protein is CASSPRGAINNEQFF.

This clone was observed a few times. The chain uses TRBV2 and TRBJ1-1, with D uncertain. V was clipped by 5 bases and J by 10 bases, with 14 bases between them. CDR1 and CDR2 from the germline V gene are SNHLY and FYNNEI. This CDR3 has 12 residues. CDR3 in amino acids: CASSPRPPGAFF. The DNA of the CDR3 is TGTGCCAGCAGTCCCCGCCCACCCGGAGCTTTCTTT.

V usage is TRBV5-1 and J usage is TRBJ2-7, with 12 bases lining up with TRBD1. The CDR3 consists of 15 residues. With V trimmed by 0 bases and J by 7 bases, 5 bases remained unmatched. Per germline, CDR1 SGHRS and CDR2 YFSETQ. CDR3 protein: CASSLGGDRGLEQYF. CDR3 sequence (DNA): TGCGCCAGCAGCTTGGGTGGGGACAGGGGGCTTGAGCAGTACTTC.

The chain combines TRBV28 with TRBJ2-5, with D perhaps matching TRBD1 (5 bases). Trimming took 8 bases from V and 2 from J, leaving 6 bases between them. Per germline, CDR1 MDHEN and CDR2 SYDVKM. CDR3 length: 11 residues. CDR3 sequence reads: CASPGQETQYF. The DNA for the CDR3 is TGTGCCAGCCCAGGGCAAGAGACCCAGTACTTC.

The rearrangement joins TRBV6-5 to TRBJ2-7, with no clear D. With 6 bases removed from V and 3 bases from J, the gap between germline ends came to 9 bases. The CDR3 is 12 amino acids. The germline V gene encodes CDR1 MNHEY and CDR2 SVGAGI. In DNA form, the CDR3 reads TGTGCCAGCAGCCCGGGTCTCTACGAGCAGTACTTC. The encoded protein is CASSPGLYEQYF.

The chain employs TRBV10-3 and TRBJ2-2, with D tentatively TRBD1 (6 bases). The CDR3 loop spans 16 amino acids. Trimming shortened V by 2 bases and J by 2 bases, and 12 bases separated the two germline ends. Germline loops: CDR1 ENHRY, CDR2 SYGVKD. This CDR3 reads CAISEMGHLNTGELFF. In DNA form, the CDR3 reads TGTGCCATCAGTGAGATGGGACACTTAAACACCGGGGAGCTGTTTTTT.

The rearrangement uses TRBV15 and TRBJ2-3; 10 nucleotides align to TRBD2. The CDR3 consists of 18 residues. With V trimmed by 0 bases and J by 0 bases, 6 bases remained unmatched. In germline, CDR1 is LNHNV, CDR2 YYDKDF (reference sequence). In DNA form, the CDR3 reads TGTGCCACCAGCAGAGATGGGGGACTAGCGTCTAGCACAGATACGCAGTATTTT. It is translated as CATSRDGGLASSTDTQYF.

The chain has TRBV2 and TRBJ2-5, with 13 nucleotides matching TRBD2. The CDR3 covers 17 residues. Germline CDR1 and CDR2: SNHLY and FYNNEI. V dropped 5 bases and J dropped 5; count of bases not matched to a gene: 11. CDR3 in DNA: TGTGCCAGCAGTCCTGGGACTAGCGGGGTCGGTAGGGAGACCCAGTACTTC. Protein: CASSPGTSGVGRETQYF.

The chain employs TRBV19 and TRBJ1-2; maybe TRBD1 (5 bases). The CDR3 has 12 residues. V lost 4 bases, J lost 6 bases, and 9 bases lay in between. Germline V gene lookup returns CDR1 LNHDA and CDR2 SQIVND (reference sequence). The CDR3 here is CASSTDSHGYTF. For the CDR3, the DNA is TGTGCCAGTAGTACCGACAGCCATGGCTACACCTTC.

The chain employs TRBV6-5 and TRBJ2-3; no firm D call. Between the trimmed V and J ends, which lost 4 bases and 3 bases, there was a span of 11 bases. This CDR3 is 14 amino acids long. Germline lookup yields CDR1 MNHEY and CDR2 SVGAGI. The CDR3 region has the DNA TGTGCCAGCAGTTCGACGGGTCTTACAGATACGCAGTATTTT. It translates to CASSSTGLTDTQYF.

This clone has a single count. This rearrangement joins TRBV10-2 to TRBJ2-1; perhaps TRBD1 as D (5 bases). V dropped 2 bases and J dropped 8 bases, with 7 bases sitting between them. The CDR3 runs 12 residues. CDR1 is WSHSY and CDR2 is SAAADI in the germline V gene. CDR3 in DNA: TGCGCCAGCAGTGAGCAAGGGGATGAGCAGTTCTTC. Encoded protein: CASSEQGDEQFF.

The CDR3 here is CASSIFPGQGHPVTQYF. The CDR3 nucleotides read TGTGCCAGTAGTATATTTCCCGGACAGGGCCATCCGGTGACCCAGTACTTC. V and J are TRBV19 and TRBJ2-5, with 8 bases matching TRBD1. J lost 7 bases, V lost 2 bases, and 15 bases had no gene match. The V gene's germline CDR1 is LNHDA and CDR2 SQIVND (reference sequence). The CDR3 has 17 amino acids.

CDR3 region: CASTRDRAGNNEQFF. The CDR3 DNA reads as TGTGCCAGTACCAGGGACAGGGCGGGGAACAATGAGCAGTTCTTC. The rearrangement links TRBV19 to TRBJ2-1; 9 bases align to TRBD1. CDR1 LNHDA and CDR2 SQIVND come from the germline V gene (reference sequence). The CDR3 sequence is 15 residues long. Trimming at V came to 7 bases and at J to 5 bases, leaving 9 bases not matched to a gene. Using reference TRBV19 and TRBJ2-1 for the parts outside the CDR3, the full variable domain is DGGITQSPKYLFRKEGQNVTLSCEQNLNHDAMYWYRQDPGQGLRLIYYSQIVNDFQKGDIAEGYSVSREKKESFPLTVTSAQKNPTAFYLCASTRDRAGNNEQFFGPGTRLTVL.

A note on this clone: The sample contains more than one DNA sequence encoding this CDR3. V is TRBV5-1 and J is TRBJ2-3; no definite D call. Germline values: CDR1 SGHRS, CDR2 YFSETQ. This CDR3 is built from 12 residues. V was shortened by 2 bases and J by 1 base, with 2 bases between the two germline ends. The CDR3 protein is CASSFGTDTQYF. The DNA for the CDR3 is TGCGCCAGCAGCTTCGGCACAGATACGCAGTATTTT.

The genes are TRBV10-3 and TRBJ1-4; D gene uncertain. This CDR3 is built from 14 residues. CDR1 ENHRY and CDR2 SYGVKD come from the germline V gene. V dropped 6 bases and J dropped 0 bases, with 8 bases sitting between them. The CDR3 here is CAIRSGTTNEKLFF. The CDR3 bases are TGTGCCATCAGGAGCGGCACAACTAATGAAAAACTGTTTTTT.